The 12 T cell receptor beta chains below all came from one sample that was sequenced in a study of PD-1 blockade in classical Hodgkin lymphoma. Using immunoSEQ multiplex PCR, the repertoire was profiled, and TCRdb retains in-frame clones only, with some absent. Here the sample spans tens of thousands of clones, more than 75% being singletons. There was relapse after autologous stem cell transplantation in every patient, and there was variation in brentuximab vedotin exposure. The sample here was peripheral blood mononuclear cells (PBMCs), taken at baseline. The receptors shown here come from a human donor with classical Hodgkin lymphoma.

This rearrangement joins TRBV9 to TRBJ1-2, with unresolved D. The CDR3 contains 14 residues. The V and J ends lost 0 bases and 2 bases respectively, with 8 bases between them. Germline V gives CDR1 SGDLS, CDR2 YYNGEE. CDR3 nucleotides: TGTGCCAGCAGCGTAGGGGTAGAGAACTATGGCTACACCTTC. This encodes CASSVGVENYGYTF.

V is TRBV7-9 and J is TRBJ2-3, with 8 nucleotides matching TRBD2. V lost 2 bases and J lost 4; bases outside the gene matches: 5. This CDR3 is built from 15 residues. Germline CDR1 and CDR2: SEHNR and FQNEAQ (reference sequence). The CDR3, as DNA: TGTGCCAGCAGCTTAACCCGGGGGGGAGCAGATACGCAGTATTTT. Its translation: CASSLTRGGADTQYF.

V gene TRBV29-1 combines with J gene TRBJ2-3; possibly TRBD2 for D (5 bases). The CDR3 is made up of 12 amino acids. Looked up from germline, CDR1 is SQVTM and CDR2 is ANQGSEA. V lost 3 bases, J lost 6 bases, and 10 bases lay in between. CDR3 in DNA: TGCAGCGTTGACTCGGGATGGGATACGCAGTATTTT. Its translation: CSVDSGWDTQYF.

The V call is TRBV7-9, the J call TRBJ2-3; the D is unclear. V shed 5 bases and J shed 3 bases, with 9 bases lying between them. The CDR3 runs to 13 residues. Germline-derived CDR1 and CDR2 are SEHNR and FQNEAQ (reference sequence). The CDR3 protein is CASSRPGTDTQYF. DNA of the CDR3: TGTGCCAGCAGCCGCCCCGGGACAGATACGCAGTATTTT.

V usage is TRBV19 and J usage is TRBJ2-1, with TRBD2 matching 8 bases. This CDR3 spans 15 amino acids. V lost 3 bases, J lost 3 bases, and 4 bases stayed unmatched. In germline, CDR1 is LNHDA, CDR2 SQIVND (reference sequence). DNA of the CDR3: TGTGCCAGTAGTATTGCCAGCGGGGGCTACAATGAGCAGTTCTTC. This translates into CASSIASGGYNEQFF.

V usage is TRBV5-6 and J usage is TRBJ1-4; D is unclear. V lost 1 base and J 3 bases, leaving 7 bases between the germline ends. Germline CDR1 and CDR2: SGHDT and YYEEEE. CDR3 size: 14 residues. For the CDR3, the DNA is TGTGCCAGCAGCTTGCTAACAGCTAATGAAAAACTGTTTTTT. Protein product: CASSLLTANEKLFF.

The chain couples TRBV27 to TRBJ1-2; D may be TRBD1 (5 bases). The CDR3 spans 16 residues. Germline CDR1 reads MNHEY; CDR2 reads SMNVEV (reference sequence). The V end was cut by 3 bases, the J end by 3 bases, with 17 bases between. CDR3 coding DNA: TGTGCCAGCAGTTTGGATGGGGCGCCCGGGGACTATGGCTACACCTTC. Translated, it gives CASSLDGAPGDYGYTF.

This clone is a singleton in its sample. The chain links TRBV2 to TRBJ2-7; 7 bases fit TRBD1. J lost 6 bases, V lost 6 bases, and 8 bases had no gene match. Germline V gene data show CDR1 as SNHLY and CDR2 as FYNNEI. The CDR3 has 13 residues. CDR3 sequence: CASRGDSQGEQYF. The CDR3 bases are TGTGCCAGCAGGGGGGACAGCCAAGGCGAGCAGTACTTC.

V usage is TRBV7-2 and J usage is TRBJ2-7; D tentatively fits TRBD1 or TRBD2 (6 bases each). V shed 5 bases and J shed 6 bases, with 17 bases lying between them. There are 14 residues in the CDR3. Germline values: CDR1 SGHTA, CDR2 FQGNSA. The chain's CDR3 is CASSHGGPTLEQYF. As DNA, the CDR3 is TGTGCCAGCAGCCACGGGGGCCCCACGCTCGAGCAGTACTTC.

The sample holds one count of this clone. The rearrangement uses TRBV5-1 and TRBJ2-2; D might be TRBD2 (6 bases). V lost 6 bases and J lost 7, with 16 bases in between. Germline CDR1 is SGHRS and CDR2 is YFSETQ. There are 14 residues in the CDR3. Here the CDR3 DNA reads TGCGCCAGCATCGGAGGGGCGCTTGGCGGGGAGCTGTTTTTT. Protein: CASIGGALGGELFF.

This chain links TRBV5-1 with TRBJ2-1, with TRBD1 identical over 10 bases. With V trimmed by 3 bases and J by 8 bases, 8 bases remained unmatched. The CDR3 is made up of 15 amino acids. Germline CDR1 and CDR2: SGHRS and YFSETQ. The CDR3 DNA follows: TGCGCCAGCAGCTCGTCGGGACAGGGGATCGATGAGCAGTTCTTC. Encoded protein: CASSSSGQGIDEQFF.

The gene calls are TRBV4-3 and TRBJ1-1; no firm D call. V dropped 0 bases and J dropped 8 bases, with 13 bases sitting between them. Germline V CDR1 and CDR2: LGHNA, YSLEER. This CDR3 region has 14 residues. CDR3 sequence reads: CASSQDALGIEAFF. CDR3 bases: TGCGCCAGCAGCCAAGATGCTCTGGGAATCGAAGCTTTCTTT.